Listed below are T cell receptor beta chains from one sample, sequenced in a study of human T cells and chemical hapten exposure. A single record per CDR3 protein comes from TCRdb applying MiXCR to the RACE reads. The table shows about 52,000 distinct CDR3 sequences, with approximately 9.9% occurring only once. The sample was whole blood, taken in connection with sensitization to the hapten diphenylcyclopropenone (DPC). These receptors all stem from a woman aged 40 to 50 with alopecia areata. Some clones in this sample may be carry-over from other donors' samples. The CDR3 runs from the conserved cysteine through the conserved F or W. The D gene is left open where the match is weak. The size entry is marked missing in some rows and otherwise reads once, few, many or a size class.

d_call | j_call | v_call | clone_size | cdr3_nt | cdr3_aa
NA | TRBJ1-3 | TRBV2 | few | TGTGCCAGCAGTGAAATTATCCTATCGTCAGGAAACACCATATATTTT | CASSEIILSSGNTIYF
TRBD1 | TRBJ1-5 | TRBV19 | NA | TGTGCCAGTAGTACTGTAGGGACAGGGAATCAGCCCCAGCATTTT | CASSTVGTGNQPQHF
NA | TRBJ2-3 | TRBV2 | NA | TGTGCCTACTCCCGGGATACGCAGTATTTT | CAYSRDTQYF
TRBD1 | TRBJ1-5 | TRBV29-1 | many | TGCAGCGCTCGGACAGGATACAATCAGCCCCAGCATTTT | CSARTGYNQPQHF
NA | TRBJ1-5 | TRBV2 | many | TGTGCCAGCAGTGCCGGCAGAAATAGCAATCAGCCCCAGCATTTT | CASSAGRNSNQPQHF
NA | TRBJ2-2 | TRBV7-2 | many | TGTGCCAGCAGCTTAGCGGGGGCGCGGGCCGGGGAGCTGTTTTTT | CASSLAGARAGELFF
NA | TRBJ1-1 | TRBV28 | NA | TGTGCCAGCAGCATAAGGGAGGAAGAGGCTTTCTTT | CASSIREEEAFF
NA | TRBJ1-1 | TRBV20-1 | medium-sized | TGCAGTGCTGGGGGGGGGCGCGAGACTGAAGCTTTCTTT | CSAGGGRETEAFF
NA | TRBJ2-4 | TRBV29-1 | many | TGCAGCGTTGAAGGCGCAGGGGGGCACATTCAGTACTTC | CSVEGAGGHIQYF
NA | TRBJ2-3 | TRBV6-4 | few | TGTGCCAGCAGTGAGGGACACTGGGCAGATACGCAGTATTTT | CASSEGHWADTQYF
TRBD2 | TRBJ2-7 | TRBV6-5 | many | TGTGCCAGCAGTTACTCTATCGAGTATCTAGCGGGGGGTTCCTACGAGCAGTACTTC | CASSYSIEYLAGGSYEQYF
NA | TRBJ1-2 | TRBV27 | few | TGTGCCAGCAGTTTATCTCCGACAGCCTACTATGGCTACACCTTC | CASSLSPTAYYGYTF
NA | TRBJ1-5 | TRBV6-5 | many | TGTGCCAGCAGTTACTCGAGGCACGGGGATCAGCCCCAGCATTTT | CASSYSRHGDQPQHF
NA | TRBJ1-3 | TRBV3-1 | many | TGTGCCAGCACCCGACCTGTCCACCGGGACTGCCGAAACACCATATATTTT | CASTRPVHRDCRNTIYF
NA | TRBJ2-7 | TRBV7-9 | NA | TGTGCCAGCAGCTTAGTCGCTAGTGTACACGAGCAGTACTTC | CASSLVASVHEQYF
TRBD2 | TRBJ2-5 | TRBV28 | few | TGTGCCAGCAGTTTATGGAGGGAGCTAGCGGAAAAAGAGACCCAGTACTTC | CASSLWRELAEKETQYF
TRBD1 | TRBJ1-2 | TRBV7-2 | NA | TGTGCCAGCAGCTTAGCCCCGCCGACAGGGGGCTATGGCTACACCTTC | CASSLAPPTGGYGYTF
NA | TRBJ2-1 | TRBV4-3 | few | TGCGCCAGCAGCCAAGTTTCGGGGGTTTACAATGAGCAGTTCTTC | CASSQVSGVYNEQFF
NA | TRBJ1-3 | TRBV6-4 | many | TGTGCCAGCAGTGACCCCAATGTGTCTTCCTCTGGAAACACCATATATTTT | CASSDPNVSSSGNTIYF
NA | TRBJ2-3 | TRBV6-1 | few | TGTGCCAGCACAGGGGTAAATACAGATACGCAGTATTTT | CASTGVNTDTQYF
TRBD1 | TRBJ1-5 | TRBV20-1 | NA | TGCAGTGCTACCCGACCAGGGGGCGAGAGTCAGCCCCAGCATTTT | CSATRPGGESQPQHF